Described below is a single T cell receptor (beta chain) sequence and its context. TCRdb re-called the 5' RACE reads through MiXCR, storing one row per CDR3 protein. This sample has about 560,000 distinct CDR3 sequences; roughly 17% occur once, and the top ten carry about 8.6%. These data come from a study of T-cell memory formation after mild COVID-19. The sequence was obtained from an adult woman who had mild COVID-19 (a few samples of this study predate the infection). Cell type and time point are not known. The specimen sequenced was PBMCs or a T cell subset sorted from them (not recorded which).

As DNA, the CDR3 is TGCGCCAGCAGCGTGACTAGCGGGGGGGCTTCCCACGAGCAGTACTTC. It is translated as CASSVTSGGASHEQYF. The gene calls are TRBV5-1 and TRBJ2-7; TRBD2 aligns across 14 bases. The CDR3 covers 16 residues. The germline V gene has CDR1 SGHRS and CDR2 YFSETQ. The V gene end was trimmed by 4 bases and the J gene end by 5 bases; junction bases not matched to a gene: 8.